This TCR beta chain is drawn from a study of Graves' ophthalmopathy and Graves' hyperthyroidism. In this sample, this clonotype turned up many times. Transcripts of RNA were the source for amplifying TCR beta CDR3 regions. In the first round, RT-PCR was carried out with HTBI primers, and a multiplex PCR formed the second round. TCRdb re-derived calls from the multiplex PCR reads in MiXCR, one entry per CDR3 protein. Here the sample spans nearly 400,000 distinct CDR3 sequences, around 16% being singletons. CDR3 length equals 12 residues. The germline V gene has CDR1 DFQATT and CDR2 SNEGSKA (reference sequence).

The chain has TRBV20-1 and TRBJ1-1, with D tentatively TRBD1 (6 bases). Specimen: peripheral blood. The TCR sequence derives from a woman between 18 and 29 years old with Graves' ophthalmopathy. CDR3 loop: CRGAGINTEAFF. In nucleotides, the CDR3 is TGCAGGGGGGCGGGGATTAACACTGAAGCTTTCTTT.